These T cell receptor beta chains were read from a single sample in a study of CXCR3-negative and CXCR3-positive naive CD8 T cells. TCRdb derives one entry per CDR3 protein from the 5' RACE reads, leaving out DNA. Reported are some 100,000 distinct CDR3 sequences; the ten largest clones contain 0.35% to 0.4%. Sample: naive CXCR3+ CD8+ T cells from blood. The receptor source for this set is a human donor in good health. Some clones in this sample may be carry-over from other donors' samples. Both conserved end residues are part of each CDR3.

CDR3 length	J gene	V gene	CDR3 protein
13	TRBJ1-2	TRBV29-1	CSVVAGSNYGYTF
14	TRBJ2-7	TRBV7-8	CASSLLLAGHEQYF
14	TRBJ2-7	TRBV7-9	CASSSAFLSYEQYF
13	TRBJ1-1	TRBV4-1	CASSRDRATEAFF
14	TRBJ2-7	TRBV6-5	CASGPRQGGSEQYF
17	TRBJ2-6	TRBV13	CASSLSGDHSGANVLTF
17	TRBJ2-5	TRBV25-1	CASSEWELAGGPETQYF
16	TRBJ2-1	TRBV28	CASSPWTSGENNEQFF
14	TRBJ2-5	TRBV7-6	CASSQNRYQETQYF
11	TRBJ2-7	TRBV2	CASSEAYEQYF
12	TRBJ1-2	TRBV11-3	CASSDRDSGYTF
16	TRBJ2-1	TRBV28	CASRARGPSSYNEQFF
17	TRBJ2-2	TRBV20-1	CSARAPGWRGRTGELFF
14	TRBJ1-2	TRBV9	CASSVEDSPYGYTF
16	TRBJ2-2	TRBV9	CASSVEGRTNTGELFF
16	TRBJ2-7	TRBV2	CASSEATSGSQYEQYF
16	TRBJ1-2	TRBV27	CASSLSGGPVVFGYTF
15	TRBJ2-1	TRBV6-2/TRBV6-3	CASCRLGGPYNEQFF
16	TRBJ2-3	TRBV18	CASSAEGTYSTDTQYF
15	TRBJ2-5	TRBV7-9	CASRQGGGRKETQYF
11	TRBJ1-2	TRBV10-2	CASKFEEGYTF
13	TRBJ2-7	TRBV29-1	CSVESGLGYEQYF
18	TRBJ2-2	TRBV4-3	CASSQDNRGVMNTGELFF
13	TRBJ2-5	TRBV20-1	CSARRRGRETQYF
14	TRBJ2-5	TRBV29-1	CSVAEAGVGETQYF
14	TRBJ1-1	TRBV15	CATSGGTGMTEAFF
12	TRBJ2-7	TRBV29-1	CSVEGQVYEQYF
13	TRBJ2-7	TRBV7-9	CASRRGDPYEQYF
14	TRBJ2-3	TRBV20-1	CSARDRGGADTQYF
16	TRBJ2-1	TRBV27	CASSLSVGLSYNEQFF
14	TRBJ1-1	TRBV5-1	CASILDIFNTEAFF
14	TRBJ2-2	TRBV4-2	CASSQDESSGELFF
16	TRBJ2-1	TRBV7-2	CASSPRGPGDFNEQFF
16	TRBJ2-1	TRBV5-5	CASSFPMASSYNEQFF
14	TRBJ1-2	TRBV4-1	CASSPPGAGYGYTF
17	TRBJ2-1	TRBV19	CASSIAHGSGKNNEQFF
17	TRBJ1-5	TRBV28	CASSPVGDFGSNQPQHF
16	TRBJ2-1	TRBV11-2	CASSLAGGGFYNEQFF
11	TRBJ2-1	TRBV5-1	CASSLVRGPRF
14	TRBJ2-7	TRBV29-1	CSVDLGTGSYEQYF
13	TRBJ1-1	TRBV12-3/TRBV12-4	CASSLSRAGEAFF
19	TRBJ2-7	TRBV7-9	CASSAPEGGPLGLSYEQYF
15	TRBJ2-1	TRBV7-8	CASSHGQGADNEQFF
17	TRBJ2-2	TRBV21-1	CASSKYAGTGEAGELFF
15	TRBJ2-7	TRBV5-1	CASSFGQISSYEQYF
16	TRBJ2-7	TRBV9	CASSPRWDRGHSEQYF
13	TRBJ2-7	TRBV13	CASSIGGGYEQYF
14	TRBJ2-7	TRBV29-1	CSVTPSGGEYEQYF
13	TRBJ2-1	TRBV14	CASSGSRYNEQFF
17	TRBJ2-6	TRBV5-5	CASSLGSGSGGANVLTF
13	TRBJ1-2	TRBV11-2	CASSLDVWYGYTF
11	TRBJ1-1	TRBV6-2/TRBV6-3	CASRWGTEAFF
16	TRBJ2-7	TRBV7-9	CASSRNPSGTSYEQYF
15	TRBJ2-3	TRBV7-8	CASSSDRGLTDTQYF
17	TRBJ2-7	TRBV3-1	CASSQDTPQGMVSEQYF